This TCR beta chain was captured by sequencing in a study of blood T cell repertoires in COVID-19. Trimming left V 1 base short and J 8 bases short, with 14 bases between. The V gene's germline CDR1 is MNHNS and CDR2 SASEGT. The CDR3 is 15 amino acids. Measured with immunoSEQ multiplex PCR; TCRdb has only the in-frame clones, and not every one. The data hold about 390,000 clones, with about 87% observed a single time. The origin of this receptor is an older woman with COVID-19, enrolled during active disease. This chain joins TRBV6-1 and TRBJ1-4; D possibly corresponds to TRBD1 (5 bases). Source material: peripheral blood. CDR3 loop: CASSEGWGGGEKLFF. The CDR3 bases are TGTGCCAGCAGTGAAGGGTGGGGGGGAGGAGAAAAACTGTTTTTT.